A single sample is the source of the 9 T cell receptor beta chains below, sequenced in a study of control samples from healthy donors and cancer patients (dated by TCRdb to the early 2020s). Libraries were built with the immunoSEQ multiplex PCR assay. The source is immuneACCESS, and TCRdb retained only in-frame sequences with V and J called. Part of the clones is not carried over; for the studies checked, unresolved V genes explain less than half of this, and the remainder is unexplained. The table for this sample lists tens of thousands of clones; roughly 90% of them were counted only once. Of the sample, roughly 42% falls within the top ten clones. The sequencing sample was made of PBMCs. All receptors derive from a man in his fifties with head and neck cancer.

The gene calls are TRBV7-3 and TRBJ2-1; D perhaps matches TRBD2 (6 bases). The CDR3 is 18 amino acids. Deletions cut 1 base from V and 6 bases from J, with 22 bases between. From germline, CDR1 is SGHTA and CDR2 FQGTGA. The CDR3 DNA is TGTGCCAGCAGCTTAAGAGCTGCGCGGGATTCCCAGAGCAATGAGCAGTTCTTC. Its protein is CASSLRAARDSQSNEQFF.

CDR3 loop: CASSQDLGGALGDTIYF. The CDR3 DNA reads as TGTGCCAGCAGCCAAGATCTAGGGGGGGCCTTAGGAGACACCATATATTTT. The chain links TRBV4-2 to TRBJ1-3; TRBD1 is a possible D gene (6 bases). Germline V gene sequence: CDR1 LGHNA, CDR2 YNFKEQ. The V gene lost 0 bases and the J gene lost 8 bases, with 20 bases spanning the gap. The CDR3 is 17 amino acids.

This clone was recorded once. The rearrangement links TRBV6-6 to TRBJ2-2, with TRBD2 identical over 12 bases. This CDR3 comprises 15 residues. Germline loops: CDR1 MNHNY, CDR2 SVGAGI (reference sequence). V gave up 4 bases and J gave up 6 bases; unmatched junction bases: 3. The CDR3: CASSSSGGAPGELFF. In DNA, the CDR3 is TGTGCCAGCAGTTCTAGCGGGGGGGCCCCCGGGGAGCTGTTTTTT.

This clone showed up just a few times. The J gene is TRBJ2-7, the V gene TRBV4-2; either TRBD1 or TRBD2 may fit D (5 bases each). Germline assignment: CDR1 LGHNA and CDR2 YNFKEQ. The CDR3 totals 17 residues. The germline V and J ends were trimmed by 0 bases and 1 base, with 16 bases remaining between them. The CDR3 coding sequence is TGTGCCAGCAGCCAAGAAAGTGGGGCGGGCATATCCTACGAGCAGTACTTC. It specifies CASSQESGAGISYEQYF.

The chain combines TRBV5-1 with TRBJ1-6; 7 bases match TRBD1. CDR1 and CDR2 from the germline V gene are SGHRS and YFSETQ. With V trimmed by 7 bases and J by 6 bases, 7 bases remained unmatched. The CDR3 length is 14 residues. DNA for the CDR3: TGCGCCAGCTGTACAGGGGATACTAATTCACCCCTCCACTTT. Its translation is CASCTGDTNSPLHF.

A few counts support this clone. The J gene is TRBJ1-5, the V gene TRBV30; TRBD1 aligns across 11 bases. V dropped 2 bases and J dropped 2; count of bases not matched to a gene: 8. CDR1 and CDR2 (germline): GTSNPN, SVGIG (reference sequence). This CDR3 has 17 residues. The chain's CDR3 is CAWSFGQGAQGNQPQHF. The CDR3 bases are TGTGCCTGGAGTTTTGGACAGGGGGCGCAGGGCAATCAGCCCCAGCATTTT.

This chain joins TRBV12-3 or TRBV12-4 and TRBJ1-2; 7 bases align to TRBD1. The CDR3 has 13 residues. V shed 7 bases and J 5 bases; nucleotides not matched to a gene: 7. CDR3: CASTQGTVYGYTF. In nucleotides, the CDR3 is TGTGCCAGCACCCAAGGGACAGTGTATGGCTACACCTTC.

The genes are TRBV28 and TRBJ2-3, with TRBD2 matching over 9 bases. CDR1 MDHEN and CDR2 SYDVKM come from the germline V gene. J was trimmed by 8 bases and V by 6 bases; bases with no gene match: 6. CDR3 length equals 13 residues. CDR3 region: CASRVAGVGTQYF. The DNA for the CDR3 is TGTGCCAGCAGGGTAGCGGGGGTTGGTACGCAGTATTTT.

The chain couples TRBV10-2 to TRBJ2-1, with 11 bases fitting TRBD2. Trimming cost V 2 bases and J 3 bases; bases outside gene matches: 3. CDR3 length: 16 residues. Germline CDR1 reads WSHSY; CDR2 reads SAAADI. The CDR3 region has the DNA TGCGCCAGCAGTGAGACTAGCGGGAGTCACTACAATGAGCAGTTCTTC. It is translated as CASSETSGSHYNEQFF.